These T cell receptor beta chains were read from a single sample in a study of blood T cell repertoires in COVID-19. Sequencing was performed with immunoSEQ multiplex PCR; in TCRdb, only in-frame clones are kept and a portion is missing. The table shows 150,000 to 200,000 clones, with over 65% occurring only once. Material for sequencing was peripheral blood. Receptors originate from a person between 65 and 79 years old with COVID-19, enrolled during active disease. Both conserved end residues are part of each CDR3. D genes are given only for firm matches. Not all rows give a size; the values are once, few, many and, for expanded clones, a class.

few | - | TRBJ1-5 | TRBV18 | TGTGCCAGCTCACCACCGACGGGTCAGCCCCAGCATTTT | CASSPPTGQPQHF
- | - | TRBJ2-7 | TRBV10-3 | TGTGCCATCAGAAAGGGGCCGGGCGAGCAGTACTTC | CAIRKGPGEQYF
- | TRBD1 | TRBJ2-7 | TRBV3-1/TRBV3-2 | TGTGCCAGCAGCTCCGGGACAGGGAGCGAGCAGTACTTC | CASSSGTGSEQYF
- | TRBD2 | TRBJ2-2 | TRBV19 | TGTGCCAGTACCTCACGGACTAGCGGGAGTACCGGGGAGCTGTTTTTT | CASTSRTSGSTGELFF
few | TRBD1 | TRBJ2-7 | TRBV6-5 | TGTGCCAGCAGTAAACCGGGACAGGAAACCTACGAGCAGTACTTC | CASSKPGQETYEQYF
- | TRBD1 | TRBJ2-1 | TRBV5-4 | TGTGCCAGCAGCCTCCGGGACAGGGCCTACAATGAGCAGTTCTTC | CASSLRDRAYNEQFF
- | - | TRBJ2-7 | TRBV5-1 | TGCGCCAGCAGCACGACCGGGGGAACCTACGAGCAGTACTTC | CASSTTGGTYEQYF
- | TRBD1 | TRBJ2-5 | TRBV15 | TGTGCCACCAGGGCTGGACAGGGACGCGGAGAGACCCAGTACTTC | CATRAGQGRGETQYF
- | - | TRBJ1-4 | TRBV3-1/TRBV3-2 | TGTGCCAGCAGCCAAGATGTATCGAATGAAAAACTGTTTTTT | CASSQDVSNEKLFF
- | - | TRBJ2-3 | TRBV5-8 | TGTGCCAGCAGCTTGGCTTCAGATACGCAGTATTTT | CASSLASDTQYF
- | - | TRBJ1-1 | TRBV5-5 | TGTGCCAGCAGCTTGGCTACGGGATGGAACACTGAAGCTTTCTTT | CASSLATGWNTEAFF
- | TRBD2 | TRBJ2-3 | TRBV18 | TGTGCCAGCTCACCACTCCCTAGCGGGGGTAGGACAGATACGCAGTATTTT | CASSPLPSGGRTDTQYF
- | TRBD1 | TRBJ2-3 | TRBV5-1 | TGCGCCAGCAGCTCGCTCACAGGGGGCGGTACAGATACGCAGTATTTT | CASSSLTGGGTDTQYF
- | - | TRBJ1-2 | TRBV12-3/TRBV12-4 | TGTGCCAGCACCGAGTGGGGGGTCTATGGCTACACCTTC | CASTEWGVYGYTF
- | - | TRBJ1-5 | TRBV6-2/TRBV6-3 | TGTGCCAGCAGTAGGTACACAGGTAGGTATAGCAATCAGCCCCAGCATTTT | CASSRYTGRYSNQPQHF
- | - | TRBJ2-3 | TRBV6-5 | TGTGCCAGCCTCCAGGGGGGTCGCGGGACAGATACGCAGTATTTT | CASLQGGRGTDTQYF